This T cell receptor (beta chain) was obtained from a study of radiation and T cells in renal cell carcinoma. V was trimmed by 1 base and J by 0 bases, leaving 6 bases between them. This CDR3 is built from 15 residues. Germline V CDR1 and CDR2: SGHTA, FQGNSA. On this clone itself: Its antigen remains unknown.

Whole-study findings and limits: In blood, top tumor clones expanded by 2 weeks, shrinking by 4. Pretreatment tumor biopsies were lacking, so baseline clonotypes are unknown.

Method: immunoSEQ multiplex PCR; TCRdb's copy keeps in-frame clones and lacks some. The repertoire holds about 78,000 clones, with roughly nine tenths as singletons. This sample's time point: blood 4 weeks post-SBRT, at nephrectomy. The treatment denotes: 15 Gy SBRT to primary tumor, nephrectomy 4 weeks later. Nephrectomy followed 15 Gy stereotactic body radiation by 4 weeks. This specimen was blood, taken from a patient whose treatment included radiotherapy and nephrectomy. The receptor was derived from a woman aged 65 to 85 with renal cell carcinoma. The V gene is TRBV7-2, the J gene TRBJ2-2; no definite D call. Here the CDR3 reads CASSLDPTNTGELFF. As DNA, the CDR3 is TGTGCCAGCAGCTTAGATCCGACGAACACCGGGGAGCTGTTTTTT.